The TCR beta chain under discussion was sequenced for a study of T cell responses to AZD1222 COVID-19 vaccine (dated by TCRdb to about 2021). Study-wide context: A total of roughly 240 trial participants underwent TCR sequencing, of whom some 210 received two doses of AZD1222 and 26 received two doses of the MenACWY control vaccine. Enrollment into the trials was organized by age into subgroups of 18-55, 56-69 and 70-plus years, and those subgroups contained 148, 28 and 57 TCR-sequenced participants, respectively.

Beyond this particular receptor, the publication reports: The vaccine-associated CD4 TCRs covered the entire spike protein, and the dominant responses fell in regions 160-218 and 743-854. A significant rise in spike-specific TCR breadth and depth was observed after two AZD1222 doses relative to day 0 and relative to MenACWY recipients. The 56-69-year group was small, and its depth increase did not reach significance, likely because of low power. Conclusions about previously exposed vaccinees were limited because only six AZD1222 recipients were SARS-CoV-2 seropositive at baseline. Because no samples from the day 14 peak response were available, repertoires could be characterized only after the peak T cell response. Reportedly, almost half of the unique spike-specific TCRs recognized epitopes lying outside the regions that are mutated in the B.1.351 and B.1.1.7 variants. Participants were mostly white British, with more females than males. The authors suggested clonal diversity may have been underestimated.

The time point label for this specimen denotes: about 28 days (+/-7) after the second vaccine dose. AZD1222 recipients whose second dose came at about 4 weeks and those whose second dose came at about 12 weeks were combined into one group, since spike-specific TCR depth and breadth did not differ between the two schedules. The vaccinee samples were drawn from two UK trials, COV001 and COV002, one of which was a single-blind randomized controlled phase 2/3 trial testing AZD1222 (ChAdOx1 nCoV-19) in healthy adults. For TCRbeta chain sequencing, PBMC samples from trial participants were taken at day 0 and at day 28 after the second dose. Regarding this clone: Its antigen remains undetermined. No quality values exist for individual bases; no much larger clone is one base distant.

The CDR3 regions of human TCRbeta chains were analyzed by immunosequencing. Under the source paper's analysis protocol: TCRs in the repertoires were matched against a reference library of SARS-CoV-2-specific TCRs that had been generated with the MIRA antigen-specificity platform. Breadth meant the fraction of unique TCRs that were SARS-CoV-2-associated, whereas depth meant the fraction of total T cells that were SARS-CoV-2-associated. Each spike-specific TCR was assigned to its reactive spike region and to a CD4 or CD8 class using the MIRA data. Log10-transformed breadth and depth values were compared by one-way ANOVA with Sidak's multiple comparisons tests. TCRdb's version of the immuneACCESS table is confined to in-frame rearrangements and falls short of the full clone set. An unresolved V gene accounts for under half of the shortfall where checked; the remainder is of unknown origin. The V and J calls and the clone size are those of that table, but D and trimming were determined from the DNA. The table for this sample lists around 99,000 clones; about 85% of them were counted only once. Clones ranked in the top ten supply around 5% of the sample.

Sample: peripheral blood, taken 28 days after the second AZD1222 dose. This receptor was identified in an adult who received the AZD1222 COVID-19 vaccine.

DNA sequence: TGTGCCAGCGGTCCAGGACAGGGCGTTGATGGCTACACCTTC. It is translated as CASGPGQGVDGYTF. The chain employs TRBV6-5 and TRBJ1-2, with 8 bases in between that match TRBD1. Inclusive of the bounding cysteine and phenylalanine, the CDR3 is 14 residues long. CDR3 DNA only is kept here, 42 bases in frame from base 1. Germline trimming: 8 bases from V, 6 bases from J; junction bases outside gene matches: 11. CDR1 MNHEY and CDR2 SVGAGI were looked up in the germline V gene.